This paragraph covers one T cell receptor (beta chain) sequence. A read error is possible here, since a much larger clone lies one base away. This entry comes from a study of T-cell reconstitution after alpha-beta-depleted transplantation in children. The library targeted TCRbeta and was prepared with unique molecular identifiers. TCRdb itself ran the PCR reads through MiXCR, one entry per CDR3 protein. In the table there are hundreds of thousands of distinct CDR3 sequences, approximately 12% of which are singletons. This CDR3 is 12 amino acids long. The germline V gene has CDR1 DFQATT and CDR2 SNEGSKA (reference sequence). The V end lost 5 bases, the J end lost 2 bases, and 9 bases lay between the germline ends.

Sequenced here: PBMCs from the stem cell graft donor, sampled from the stem cell graft. V and J are TRBV20-1 and TRBJ1-1, with a possible D match to TRBD1 (5 bases). The TCR was taken from a human donor who donated a stem cell graft to a child with acute lymphoblastic leukemia. The chain's CDR3 is CSAPGHNTEAFF. As DNA, the CDR3 is TGCAGTGCTCCCGGACACAACACTGAAGCTTTCTTT.